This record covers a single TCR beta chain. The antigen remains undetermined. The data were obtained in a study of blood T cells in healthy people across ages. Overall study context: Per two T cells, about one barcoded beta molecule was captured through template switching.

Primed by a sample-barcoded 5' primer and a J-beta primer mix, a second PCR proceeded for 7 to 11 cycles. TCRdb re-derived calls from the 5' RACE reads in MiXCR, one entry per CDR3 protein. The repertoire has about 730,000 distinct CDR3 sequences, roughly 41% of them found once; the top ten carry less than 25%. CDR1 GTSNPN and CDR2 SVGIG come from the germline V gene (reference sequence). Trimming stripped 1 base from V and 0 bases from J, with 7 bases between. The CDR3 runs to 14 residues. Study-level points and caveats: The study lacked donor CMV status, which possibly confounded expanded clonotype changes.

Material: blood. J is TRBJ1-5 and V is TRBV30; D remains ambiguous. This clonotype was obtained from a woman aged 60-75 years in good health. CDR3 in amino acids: CAWSEYNSNQPQHF. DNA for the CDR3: TGTGCCTGGAGTGAATACAATAGCAATCAGCCCCAGCATTTT.